This paragraph covers one T cell receptor (beta chain) sequence. Profiled with immunoSEQ multiplex PCR; TCRdb holds only in-frame clones, not every one. The profile covers just over 300,000 clones, with roughly 90% appearing a single time and more than 8.5% taken by the ten largest. The data belong to a study of blood T cell repertoires in COVID-19. In germline, CDR1 is MDHEN, CDR2 SYDVKM. V lost 6 bases to trimming and J lost 8 bases; unmatched junction nucleotides: 4. The CDR3 has 13 amino acids. V usage is TRBV28 and J usage is TRBJ1-2, with 12 bases matching TRBD1. Sequenced input: PBMCs or T cells enriched from blood (not recorded which). The receptor's source is a woman aged 18-29 years who had recovered from COVID-19. As DNA, the CDR3 is TGTGCCAGCAGATGGGACAGGGGGCAAGGCTACACCTTC. Amino acids: CASRWDRGQGYTF.